This record covers a single TCR beta chain. The CDR3 totals 18 residues. Per the germline V gene, CDR1 is LGHNA and CDR2 is YNFKEQ. V was clipped by 1 base and J by 4 bases; unmatched bases: 13. The sample comes from a study of blood T cell repertoires in COVID-19. TCRdb's copy holds only in-frame clones and misses some; the assay was immunoSEQ multiplex PCR. In the table there are about 170,000 clones, roughly four fifths of which are singletons. Material: peripheral blood. The chain employs TRBV4-2 and TRBJ1-3; 7 bases fit TRBD1. The origin of this receptor is an elderly woman with COVID-19, enrolled during active disease. Here the CDR3 DNA reads TGTGCCAGCAGCCAAGGGCTCTTACAGGGGCTGAGCGGAAACACCATATATTTT. Its protein is CASSQGLLQGLSGNTIYF.